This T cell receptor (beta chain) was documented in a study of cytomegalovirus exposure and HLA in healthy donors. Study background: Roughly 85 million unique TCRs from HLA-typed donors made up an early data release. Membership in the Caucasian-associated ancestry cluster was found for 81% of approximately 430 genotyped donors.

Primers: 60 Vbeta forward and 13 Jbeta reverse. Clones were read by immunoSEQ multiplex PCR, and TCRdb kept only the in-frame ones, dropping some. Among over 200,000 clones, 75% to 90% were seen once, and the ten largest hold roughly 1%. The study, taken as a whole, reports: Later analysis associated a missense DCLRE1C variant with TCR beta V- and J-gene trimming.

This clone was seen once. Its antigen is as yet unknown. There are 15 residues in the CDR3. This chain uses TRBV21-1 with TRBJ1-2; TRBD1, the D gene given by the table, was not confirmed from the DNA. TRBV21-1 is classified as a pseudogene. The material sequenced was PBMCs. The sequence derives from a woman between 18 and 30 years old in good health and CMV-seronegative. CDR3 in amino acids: CASSKLTGGYYGYTF. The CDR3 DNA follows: TGTGCCAGCAGCAAATTAACAGGGGGGTACTATGGCTACACCTTC.